This TCR beta chain stems from a study of T cell repertoires in cytomegalovirus infection. At the level of the study: Both a matching HLA type and CMV infection were indicated by public TCR beta signatures. The study, taken as a whole, reports: Ex vivo responses were dominated by HLA-C-restricted CMV-specific TCR beta clonotypes. Cumulative public TCR beta family frequency identified carriers of CMV plus the relevant HLA.

Losses at the gene ends were 2 bases for V and 2 bases for J; bases not matched to a gene: 2. Germline V gives CDR1 ENHRY, CDR2 SYGVKD. CDR3 length: 15 amino acids. This clonotype was seen at least ten times. Its antigen is currently unknown. TCRdb ran MiXCR on the reads and lists one entry per CDR3 protein. The data show fewer than 250,000 distinct CDR3 sequences, about 12% seen once. The sequenced sample consisted of PBMCs. The rearrangement uses TRBV10-3 and TRBJ2-3; 9 nucleotides align to TRBD2. The TCR was taken from a human donor in good health (CMV status not recorded). Some clones in this sample may be carry-over from other donors' samples. The CDR3 sequence is CAISEVAGVTDTQYF. For the CDR3, the DNA is TGTGCCATCAGTGAGGTAGCGGGGGTCACAGATACGCAGTATTTT.